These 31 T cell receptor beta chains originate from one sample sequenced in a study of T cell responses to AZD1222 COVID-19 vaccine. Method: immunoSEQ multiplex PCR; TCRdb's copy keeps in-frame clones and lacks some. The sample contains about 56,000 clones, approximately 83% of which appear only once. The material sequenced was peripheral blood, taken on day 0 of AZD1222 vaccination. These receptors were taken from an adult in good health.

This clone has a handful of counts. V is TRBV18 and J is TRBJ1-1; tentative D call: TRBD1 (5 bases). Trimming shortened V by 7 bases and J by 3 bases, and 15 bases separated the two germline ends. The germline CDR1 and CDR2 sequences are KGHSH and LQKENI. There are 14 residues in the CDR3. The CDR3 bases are TGTGCCAGCTTGCGACAGACCTTCGACACTGAAGCTTTCTTT. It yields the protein CASLRQTFDTEAFF.

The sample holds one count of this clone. The CDR3, as DNA: TGTGCCAGCCTAGGTCGCCCTAAGGCTGAAGCTTTCTTT. Amino acids: CASLGRPKAEAFF. The chain has TRBV6-5 and TRBJ1-1; D remains unclear. Trimming stripped 8 bases from V and 6 bases from J, with 16 bases between. Germline CDR1 and CDR2: MNHEY and SVGAGI. The CDR3 has 13 residues.

The CDR3 coding sequence is TGTGCCACCAGCAGACAGGGGGGAGAAAATGAAAAACTGTTTTTT. It encodes CATSRQGGENEKLFF. The chain links TRBV15 to TRBJ1-4, with 7 bases fitting TRBD1. V lost 2 bases to trimming and J lost 5 bases; unmatched junction nucleotides: 5. Germline CDR1 LNHNV, CDR2 YYDKDF (reference sequence). There are 15 residues in the CDR3.

CDR3 nucleotides: TGTGCCAGCAGTCAAGGGGTCTCGAACACCGGGGAGCTGTTTTTT. Amino acids: CASSQGVSNTGELFF. The genes are TRBV28 and TRBJ2-2; D might be TRBD1 (5 bases). The CDR3 sequence is 15 residues long. The germline V and J ends were trimmed by 5 bases and 0 bases, with 10 bases remaining between them. The germline V gene encodes CDR1 MDHEN and CDR2 SYDVKM.

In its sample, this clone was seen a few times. The CDR3 sequence: CASRTTEKLNTEAFF. The DNA for the CDR3 is TGTGCCAGCAGAACTACAGAGAAGCTCAACACTGAAGCTTTCTTT. V gene TRBV6-5 combines with J gene TRBJ1-1, with D uncertain. Germline CDR1 and CDR2: MNHEY and SVGAGI. V lost 6 bases and J 2 bases, leaving 16 bases between the germline ends. The length of the CDR3 is 15 residues.

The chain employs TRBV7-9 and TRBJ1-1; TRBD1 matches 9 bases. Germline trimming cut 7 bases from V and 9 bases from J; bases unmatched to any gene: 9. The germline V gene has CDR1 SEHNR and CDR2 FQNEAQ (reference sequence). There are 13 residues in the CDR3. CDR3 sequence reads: CASTLWDREQAFF. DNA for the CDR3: TGTGCCAGCACCCTATGGGACAGGGAACAAGCTTTCTTT.

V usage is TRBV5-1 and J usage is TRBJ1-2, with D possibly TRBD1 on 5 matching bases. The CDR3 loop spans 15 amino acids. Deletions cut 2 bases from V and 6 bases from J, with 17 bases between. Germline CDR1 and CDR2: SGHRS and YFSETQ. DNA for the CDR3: TGCGCCAGCAGCTTAGTCCCGGGGGGGACTGATGGCTACACCTTC. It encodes CASSLVPGGTDGYTF.

The CDR3 here is CATAGGGSYNEQFF. In DNA form, the CDR3 reads TGTGCCACCGCCGGCGGGGGATCCTACAATGAGCAGTTCTTC. The chain uses TRBV24-1 and TRBJ2-1; 7 nucleotides align to TRBD2. The CDR3 has 14 residues. CDR1 and CDR2 (germline): KGHDR, SFDVKD. V shed 9 bases and J 1 base; nucleotides not matched to a gene: 5.

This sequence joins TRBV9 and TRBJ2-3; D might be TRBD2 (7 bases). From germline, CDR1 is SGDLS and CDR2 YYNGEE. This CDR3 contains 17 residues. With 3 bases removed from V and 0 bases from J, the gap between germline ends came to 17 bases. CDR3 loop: CASSGPSGGLSTDTQYF. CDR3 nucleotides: TGTGCCAGCAGCGGTCCATCGGGGGGCCTAAGCACAGATACGCAGTATTTT.

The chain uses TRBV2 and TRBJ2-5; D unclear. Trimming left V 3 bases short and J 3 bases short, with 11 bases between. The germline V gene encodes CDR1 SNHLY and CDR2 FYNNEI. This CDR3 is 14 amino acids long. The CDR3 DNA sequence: TGTGCCAGCAGTGAGCAGACGTATAAAGAGACCCAGTACTTC. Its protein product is CASSEQTYKETQYF.

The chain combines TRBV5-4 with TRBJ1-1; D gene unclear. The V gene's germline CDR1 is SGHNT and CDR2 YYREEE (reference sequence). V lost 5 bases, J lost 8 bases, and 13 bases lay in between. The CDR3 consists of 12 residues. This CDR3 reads CASSGPGVEAFF. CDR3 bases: TGTGCCAGCAGTGGGCCGGGAGTCGAAGCTTTCTTT.

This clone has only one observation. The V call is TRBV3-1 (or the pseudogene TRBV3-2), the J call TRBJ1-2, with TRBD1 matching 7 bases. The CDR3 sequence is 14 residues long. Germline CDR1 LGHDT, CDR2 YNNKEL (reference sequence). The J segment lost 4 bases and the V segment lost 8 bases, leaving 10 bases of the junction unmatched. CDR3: CASGPTGKGYGYTF. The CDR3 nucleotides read TGTGCCAGCGGACCGACAGGGAAGGGCTATGGCTACACCTTC.

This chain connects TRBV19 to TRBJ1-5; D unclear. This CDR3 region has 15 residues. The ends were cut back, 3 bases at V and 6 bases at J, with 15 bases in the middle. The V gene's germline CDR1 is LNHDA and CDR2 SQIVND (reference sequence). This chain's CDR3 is CASSIPRAGFQPQHF. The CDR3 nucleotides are TGTGCCAGTAGTATCCCGAGGGCAGGCTTTCAGCCCCAGCATTTT.

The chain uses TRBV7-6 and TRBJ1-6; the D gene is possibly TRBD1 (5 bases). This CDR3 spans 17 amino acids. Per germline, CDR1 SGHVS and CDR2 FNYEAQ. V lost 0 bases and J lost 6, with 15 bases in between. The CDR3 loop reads CASSLAGRVNGNSPLHF. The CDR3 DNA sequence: TGTGCCAGCAGCTTAGCTGGCAGGGTGAATGGTAATTCACCCCTCCACTTT.

As DNA, the CDR3 is TGTGCCAGCAGCCCAAGCTCTAGCGGGGTCTACGAGCAGTACTTC. Amino acids: CASSPSSSGVYEQYF. The chain has TRBV7-8 and TRBJ2-7, with TRBD2 matching 9 bases. CDR1 and CDR2 (germline): SGHVS, FQNEAQ. CDR3 length: 15 residues. V gave up 5 bases and J gave up 3 bases; unmatched junction bases: 8.

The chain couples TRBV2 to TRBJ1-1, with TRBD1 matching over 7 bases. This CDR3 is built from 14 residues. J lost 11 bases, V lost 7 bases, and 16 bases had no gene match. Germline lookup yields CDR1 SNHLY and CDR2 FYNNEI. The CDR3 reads CASNIAIQGSSAFF. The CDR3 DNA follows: TGTGCCAGCAACATCGCCATACAGGGGTCATCGGCTTTCTTT.

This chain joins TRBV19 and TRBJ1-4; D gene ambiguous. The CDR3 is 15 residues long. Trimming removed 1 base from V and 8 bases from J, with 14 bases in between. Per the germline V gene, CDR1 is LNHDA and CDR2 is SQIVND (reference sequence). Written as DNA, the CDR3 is TGTGCCAGTAGTATAGGTCCAGGTGGCGGCGAAAAACTGTTTTTT. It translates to CASSIGPGGGEKLFF.

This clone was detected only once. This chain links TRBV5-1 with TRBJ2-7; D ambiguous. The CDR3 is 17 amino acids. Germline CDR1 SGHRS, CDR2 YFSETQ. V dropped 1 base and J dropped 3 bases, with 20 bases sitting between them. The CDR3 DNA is TGCGCCAGCAGCTTGCAGCCTATCGACATCTCGAGCTACGAGCAGTACTTC. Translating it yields CASSLQPIDISSYEQYF.

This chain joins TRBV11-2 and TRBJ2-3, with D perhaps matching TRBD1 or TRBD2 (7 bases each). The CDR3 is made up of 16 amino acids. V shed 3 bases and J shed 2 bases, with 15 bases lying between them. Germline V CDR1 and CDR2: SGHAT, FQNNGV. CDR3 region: CASSFPQGGNTDTQYF. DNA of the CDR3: TGTGCCAGCAGCTTCCCCCAGGGGGGGAACACAGATACGCAGTATTTT.

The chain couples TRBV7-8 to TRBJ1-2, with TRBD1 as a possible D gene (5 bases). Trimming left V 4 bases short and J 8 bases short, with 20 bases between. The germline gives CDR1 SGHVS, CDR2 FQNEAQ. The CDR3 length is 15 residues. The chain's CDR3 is CASSSDPGQLGGYTF. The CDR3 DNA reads TGTGCCAGCAGCTCCGACCCGGGGCAACTGGGGGGCTACACCTTC.

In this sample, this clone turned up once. CDR3 residues: CATSRDRAPTYEQYF. CDR3 sequence (DNA): TGTGCCACCAGCAGAGATCGGGCACCTACCTACGAGCAGTACTTC. This rearrangement joins TRBV15 to TRBJ2-7; D is ambiguous. This CDR3 region has 15 residues. Trimming cost V 0 bases and J 2 bases, with 11 bases left between them. In germline, CDR1 is LNHNV, CDR2 YYDKDF (reference sequence).

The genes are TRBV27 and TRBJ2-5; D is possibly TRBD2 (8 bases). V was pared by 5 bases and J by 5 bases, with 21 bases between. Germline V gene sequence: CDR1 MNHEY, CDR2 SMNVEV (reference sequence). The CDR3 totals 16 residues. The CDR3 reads CASSLRGGTRHETQYF. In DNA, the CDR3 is TGTGCCAGCAGTCTCAGGGGGGGGACTAGGCATGAGACCCAGTACTTC.

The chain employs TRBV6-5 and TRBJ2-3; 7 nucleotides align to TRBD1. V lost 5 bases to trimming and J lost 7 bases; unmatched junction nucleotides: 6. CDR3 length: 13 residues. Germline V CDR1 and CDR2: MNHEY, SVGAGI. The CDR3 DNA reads TGTGCCAGCAGTCAGAGACAGGGTTATACGCAGTATTTT. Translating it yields CASSQRQGYTQYF.

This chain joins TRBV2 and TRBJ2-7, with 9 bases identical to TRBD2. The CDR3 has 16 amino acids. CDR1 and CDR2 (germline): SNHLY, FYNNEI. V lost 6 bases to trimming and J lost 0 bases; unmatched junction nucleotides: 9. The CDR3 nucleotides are TGTGCCAGCAGGGGGAGGACTAGCGCAAGCTCCTACGAGCAGTACTTC. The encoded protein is CASRGRTSASSYEQYF.

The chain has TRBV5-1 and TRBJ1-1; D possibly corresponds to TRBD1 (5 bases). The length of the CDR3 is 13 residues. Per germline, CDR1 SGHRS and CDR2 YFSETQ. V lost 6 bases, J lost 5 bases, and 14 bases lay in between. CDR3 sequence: CASNGQGGTEAFF. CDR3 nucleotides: TGCGCCAGCAACGGGCAGGGCGGAACTGAAGCTTTCTTT.

The DNA for the CDR3 is TGTGCCAGCAGCCTGAGGGGGAACACTGAAGCTTTCTTT. The encoded protein is CASSLRGNTEAFF. The chain is built from TRBV28 and TRBJ1-1, with TRBD1 as a possible D gene (5 bases). The germline gives CDR1 MDHEN, CDR2 SYDVKM. The CDR3 runs to 13 residues. The germline V and J ends were trimmed by 6 bases and 1 base, with 9 bases remaining between them.

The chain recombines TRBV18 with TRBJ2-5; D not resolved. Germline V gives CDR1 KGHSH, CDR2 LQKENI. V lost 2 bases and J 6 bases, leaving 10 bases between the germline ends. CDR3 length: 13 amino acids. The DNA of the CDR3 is TGTGCCAGCTCACCAACCGTCCTAAAGACCCAGTACTTC. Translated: CASSPTVLKTQYF.

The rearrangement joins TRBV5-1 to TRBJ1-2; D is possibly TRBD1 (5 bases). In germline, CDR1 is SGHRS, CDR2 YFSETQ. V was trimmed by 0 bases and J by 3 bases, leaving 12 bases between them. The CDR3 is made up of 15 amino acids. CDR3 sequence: CASSLEQAPYYGYTF. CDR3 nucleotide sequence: TGCGCCAGCAGCTTGGAACAGGCGCCCTACTATGGCTACACCTTC.

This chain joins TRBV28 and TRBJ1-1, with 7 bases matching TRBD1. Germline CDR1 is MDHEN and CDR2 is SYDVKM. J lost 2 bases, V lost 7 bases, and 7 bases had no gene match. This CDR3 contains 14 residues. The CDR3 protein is CASTGGPLNTEAFF. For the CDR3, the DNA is TGTGCCAGCACAGGGGGGCCCTTAAACACTGAAGCTTTCTTT.

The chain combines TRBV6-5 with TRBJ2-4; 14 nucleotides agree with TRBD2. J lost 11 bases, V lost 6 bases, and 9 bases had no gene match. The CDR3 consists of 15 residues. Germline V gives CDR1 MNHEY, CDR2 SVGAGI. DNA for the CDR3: TGTGCCAGCAGCAGACAGGGGACTAGCGGGGGTGTTCAGTACTTC. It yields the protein CASSRQGTSGGVQYF.

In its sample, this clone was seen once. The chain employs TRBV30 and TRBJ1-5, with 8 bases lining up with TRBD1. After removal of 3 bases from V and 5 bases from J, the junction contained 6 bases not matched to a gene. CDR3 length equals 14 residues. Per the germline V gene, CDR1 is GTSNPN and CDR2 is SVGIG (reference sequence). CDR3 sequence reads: CAWRDRAEDQPQHF. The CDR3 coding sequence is TGTGCCTGGAGGGACAGGGCGGAGGATCAGCCCCAGCATTTT.